These 9 T cell receptor beta chains share one sample of origin, sequenced in a study of human T cells and chemical hapten exposure (TCRdb year 2021). The time point label, read with the paper, signifies: patch test 2, 6 weeks after DPC sensitization. The treatment or condition label of this sample denotes: therapeutic diphenylcyclopropenone sensitization with weekly scalp DPC. Library preparation used RACE. The sample was run on a NextSeq 500. TCRdb reprocessing: public reads trimmed at Q25 with fastp, clones called with MiXCR, in-frame beta chains kept. Here each entry gathers all rows of one CDR3 protein and keeps the most common genes and DNA. The sample table shows about 110,000 distinct CDR3 sequences, and approximately 8.8% are seen once. The ten largest make up 2.5% to 3.5% of the sample. Source: whole blood, taken in connection with sensitization to the hapten diphenylcyclopropenone (DPC). These receptor sequences come from a woman in her thirties or forties with alopecia areata. Some clones in this sample may be carry-over from other donors' samples.

This clonotype has only a few counts. At one end, the junction sequence differs from germline, possibly due to a read error. The CDR3 here is CASSLDGTEDF. CDR3 nucleotide sequence: TGTGCCAGCAGCTTAGACGGGACGGAGGACTTC. The chain joins TRBV7-9 to TRBJ2-7; D might be TRBD1 or TRBD2, each matching 5 bases. From germline, CDR1 is SEHNR and CDR2 FQNEAQ (reference sequence). This CDR3 has 11 residues. The variable domain in full, with the rest retrieved from reference TRBV7-9 and TRBJ2-7, is DTGVSQNPRHKITKRGQNVTFRCDPISEHNRLYWYRQTLGQGPEFLTYFQNEAQLEKSRLLSDRFSAERPKGSFSTLEIQRTEQGDSAMYLCASSLDGTEDFGPGTRLTVT.

The chain joins TRBV28 to TRBJ2-1; D is perhaps TRBD1 (6 bases). Trimming stripped 3 bases from V and 7 bases from J, with 10 bases between. Germline CDR1 MDHEN, CDR2 SYDVKM. The CDR3 is made up of 13 amino acids. CDR3 sequence (DNA): TGTGCCAGCAGTTTGCAGGGGATGAATGAGCAGTTCTTC. Its translation is CASSLQGMNEQFF. The complete variable domain, with remaining parts taken from reference TRBV28 and TRBJ2-1, reads DVKVTQSSRYLVKRTGEKVFLECVQDMDHENMFWYRQDPGLGLRLIYFSYDVKMKEKGDIPEGYSVSREKKERFSLILESASTNQTSMYLCASSLQGMNEQFFGPGTRLTVL.

This clonotype has more than one count but fewer than ten. The chain is built from TRBV24-1 and TRBJ2-1, with 9 bases fitting TRBD1. J lost 9 bases, V lost 3 bases, and 11 bases had no gene match. The CDR3 contains 16 residues. CDR1 KGHDR and CDR2 SFDVKD come from the germline V gene. The CDR3 DNA sequence: TGTGCCACCAGTGATCGACGGACAGGGGCGGTGGGTGAGCAGTTCTTC. It codes for CATSDRRTGAVGEQFF.

This clonotype was observed a handful of times. This chain links TRBV5-1 with TRBJ1-3; D ambiguous. CDR3 length: 14 amino acids. Germline V gives CDR1 SGHRS, CDR2 YFSETQ. Trimming left V 7 bases short and J 1 base short, with 12 bases between. CDR3 protein: CASREGSSGNTIYF. As DNA, the CDR3 is TGCGCCAGCCGCGAGGGATCTTCTGGAAACACCATATATTTT.

At least ten counts were recorded for this clonotype. CDR3 DNA sequence: TGCGCCAGCAGCTCAGGGTGGACCTCTTCTAATGGAGATACGCAGTATTTT. Residues: CASSSGWTSSNGDTQYF. J is TRBJ2-3 and V is TRBV5-1; the D gene is possibly TRBD1 (5 bases). The V end was cut by 3 bases, the J end by 5 bases, with 22 bases between. Germline CDR1 is SGHRS and CDR2 is YFSETQ. This CDR3 region has 17 residues.

This clonotype was observed a few times. The genes are TRBV7-2 and TRBJ1-4; D is uncertain. CDR1 and CDR2 (germline): SGHTA, FQGNSA. The V and J ends lost 1 base and 0 bases respectively, with 6 bases between them. This CDR3 contains 15 residues. CDR3 protein: CASSLGDATNEKLFF. The CDR3 nucleotides read TGTGCCAGCAGCTTAGGAGACGCAACTAATGAAAAACTGTTTTTT.

This clonotype was counted a few times. This chain connects TRBV5-1 to TRBJ2-2; 9 positions match TRBD1. Germline V gene lookup returns CDR1 SGHRS and CDR2 YFSETQ. The CDR3 is 15 residues long. After removal of 4 bases from V and 3 bases from J, the junction contained 4 bases not matched to a gene. The chain's CDR3 is CASSTRTGDTGELFF. CDR3 nucleotides: TGCGCCAGCAGCACCCGGACAGGGGACACCGGGGAGCTGTTTTTT.

The sample holds many counts of this clonotype. The gene calls are TRBV9 and TRBJ1-5; possible D gene TRBD1, 5 bases. V was cut by 0 bases and J by 0 bases, with 22 bases left in between. The CDR3 loop spans 20 amino acids. The germline V gene has CDR1 SGDLS and CDR2 YYNGEE. Here the CDR3 reads CASSVEGGEAWAYSNQPQHF. CDR3 DNA sequence: TGTGCCAGCAGCGTAGAAGGAGGGGAGGCTTGGGCGTATAGCAATCAGCCCCAGCATTTT.

This clonotype was counted at least ten times. The J gene is TRBJ1-1, the V gene TRBV7-3, with D possibly being TRBD1 (5 bases). The CDR3 runs to 12 residues. With 5 bases removed from V and 9 bases from J, the gap between germline ends came to 13 bases. Germline CDR1 is SGHTA and CDR2 is FQGTGA. CDR3 protein: CASSLAPGKAFF. The CDR3 DNA follows: TGTGCCAGCAGCCTCGCCCCAGGGAAAGCTTTCTTT.